These 2 T cell receptor beta chains came from one sample sequenced in a study of blood T cell repertoires in COVID-19. Measured with immunoSEQ multiplex PCR; TCRdb has only the in-frame clones, and not every one. This table holds tens of thousands of clones, roughly 90% found once. Sequencing used peripheral blood. Receptor source: a man between 60 and 75 years old with active COVID-19.

This chain uses TRBV18 with TRBJ1-3; TRBD1 agrees at 7 bases. The CDR3 runs 15 residues. Germline CDR1 reads KGHSH; CDR2 reads LQKENI. V lost 2 bases to trimming and J lost 0 bases; unmatched junction nucleotides: 1. The CDR3 DNA sequence: TGTGCCAGCTCACCAAGGGACAGCTCTGGAAACACCATATATTTT. Translation: CASSPRDSSGNTIYF.

In this sample, this clone turned up once. The gene calls are TRBV18 and TRBJ1-3; D remains unclear. Trimming took 3 bases from V and 3 from J, leaving 9 bases between them. The CDR3 length is 14 residues. The germline V gene has CDR1 KGHSH and CDR2 LQKENI. CDR3: CASSPAGFGNTIYF. The CDR3, as DNA: TGTGCCAGCTCACCGGCCGGGTTTGGAAACACCATATATTTT.